These 10 T cell receptor beta chains share one sample of origin, sequenced in a study of blood T cell repertoires in COVID-19. Some clones are missing from TCRdb's copy, which holds only in-frame ones; the method was immunoSEQ multiplex PCR. The table records hundreds of thousands of clones, about nine tenths of them present only once. Specimen: peripheral blood. Receptors originate from a woman aged 45-60 years with COVID-19, enrolled during active disease.

This chain links TRBV7-3 with TRBJ2-7, with 8 bases aligning to TRBD1. V lost 5 bases to trimming and J lost 6 bases; unmatched junction nucleotides: 6. The CDR3 sequence is 13 residues long. Per germline, CDR1 SGHTA and CDR2 FQGTGA. The CDR3 DNA follows: TGTGCCAGCAGCCGGACAGGGTTTAGCGAGCAGTACTTC. This gives the protein CASSRTGFSEQYF.

This chain joins TRBV13 and TRBJ2-1; the match to TRBD2 covers 10 bases. This CDR3 contains 16 residues. Germline loops: CDR1 PRHDT, CDR2 FYEKMQ (reference sequence). The ends lost 6 bases at V and 10 bases at J; junction bases unmatched: 15. CDR3 coding DNA: TGTGCCAGCAGATCCCCGGGGCTAGCGGGAGTGGGGGAGCAGTTCTTC. This sequence encodes CASRSPGLAGVGEQFF.

The chain joins TRBV10-3 to TRBJ2-7; maybe TRBD1 (6 bases). V was trimmed by 4 bases and J by 1 base, leaving 14 bases between them. Germline values: CDR1 ENHRY, CDR2 SYGVKD. This CDR3 region has 15 residues. CDR3 nucleotide sequence: TGTGCCATCAGTGGTGGGGACACCAGTTCCTACGAGCAGTACTTC. Protein sequence: CAISGGDTSSYEQYF.

The chain is built from TRBV5-4 and TRBJ2-7; 9 bases line up with TRBD2. Germline CDR1 reads SGHNT; CDR2 reads YYREEE (reference sequence). Losses at the gene ends were 0 bases for V and 6 bases for J; bases not matched to a gene: 7. The CDR3 runs to 15 residues. The CDR3 is CASSLVRGRASEQYF. The CDR3 coding sequence is TGTGCCAGCAGCTTGGTCCGCGGGAGGGCTTCCGAGCAGTACTTC.

The chain has TRBV11-3 and TRBJ1-2; 7 bases match TRBD1. The ends lost 2 bases at V and 8 bases at J; junction bases unmatched: 5. The CDR3 totals 13 residues. Germline loops: CDR1 SGHNT, CDR2 YENEEA. CDR3 residues: CASSLLTGDGYTF. CDR3 bases: TGTGCCAGCAGCTTACTAACAGGGGACGGCTACACCTTC.

This sequence joins TRBV27 and TRBJ2-3; 8 positions match TRBD2. V dropped 3 bases and J dropped 4; count of bases not matched to a gene: 6. CDR1 and CDR2 (germline): MNHEY, SMNVEV (reference sequence). The CDR3 consists of 15 residues. The CDR3 is CASSFRGGAADTQYF. As DNA, the CDR3 is TGTGCCAGCAGTTTCCGGGGGGGGGCGGCAGATACGCAGTATTTT.

V is TRBV6-5 and J is TRBJ2-5; 7 nucleotides agree with TRBD1. The CDR3 sequence is 14 residues long. CDR1 MNHEY and CDR2 SVGAGI come from the germline V gene. The trim removed 2 bases at V and 1 base at J, leaving 1 base unmatched. The CDR3: CASSYRDSQETQYF. As DNA, the CDR3 is TGTGCCAGCAGTTACAGGGACAGCCAAGAGACCCAGTACTTC.

The chain recombines TRBV2 with TRBJ2-1; TRBD2 matches 7 bases. In germline, CDR1 is SNHLY, CDR2 FYNNEI. The V segment lost 8 bases and the J segment 10 bases; nucleotides outside the gene matches: 11. The CDR3 totals 13 residues. The CDR3 bases are TGTGCCAGCGGAGCGAAGCGGGAACGGGAGCAGTTCTTC. It codes for CASGAKREREQFF.

This sequence joins TRBV19 and TRBJ1-5; D unclear. The CDR3 is made up of 16 amino acids. Trimming took off 6 bases at V and 4 bases at J, with 19 bases between the two ends. Germline CDR1 reads LNHDA; CDR2 reads SQIVND (reference sequence). CDR3 sequence (DNA): TGTGCCAGTAGCGGGCGAGGGAACGGGAAAAATCAGCCCCAGCATTTT. Amino acids: CASSGRGNGKNQPQHF.

V gene TRBV5-4 combines with J gene TRBJ2-4, with TRBD1 matching 7 bases. Looked up from germline, CDR1 is SGHNT and CDR2 is YYREEE (reference sequence). The CDR3 has 16 residues. V was clipped by 0 bases and J by 7 bases; unmatched bases: 10. The CDR3 region is CASSLGDRVKQNIQYF. For the CDR3, the DNA is TGTGCCAGCAGCTTGGGCGACAGGGTAAAGCAGAACATTCAGTACTTC.